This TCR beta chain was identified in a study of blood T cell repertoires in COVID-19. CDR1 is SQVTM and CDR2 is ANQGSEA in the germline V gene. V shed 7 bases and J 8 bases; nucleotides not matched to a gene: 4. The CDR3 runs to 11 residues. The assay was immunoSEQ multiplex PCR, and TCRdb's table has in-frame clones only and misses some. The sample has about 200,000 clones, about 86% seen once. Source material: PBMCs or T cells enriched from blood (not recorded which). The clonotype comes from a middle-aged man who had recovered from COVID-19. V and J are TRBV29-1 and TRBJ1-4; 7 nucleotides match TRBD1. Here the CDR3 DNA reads TGCAGCGCCCGACAGGGCGAAAAACTGTTTTTT. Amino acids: CSARQGEKLFF. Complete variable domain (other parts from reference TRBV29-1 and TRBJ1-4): SAVISQKPSRDICQRGTSLTIQCQVDSQVTMMFWYRQQPGQSLTLIATANQGSEATYESGFVIDKFPISRPNLTFSTLTVSNMSPEDSSIYLCSARQGEKLFFGSGTQLSVL.